The 25 T cell receptor beta chains in this list originate from one sample, sequenced in a study of cytomegalovirus exposure and HLA in healthy donors. PCR used 60 Vbeta primers and 13 Jbeta primers. Assay: immunoSEQ multiplex PCR; the TCRdb copy retains only in-frame clones and omits some. The table records 40,000 or so clones, 70% to 80% of them present only once. Sample: PBMCs. All receptors derive from a woman in her 30s in good health and CMV-seropositive.

This clone was seen a single time. V is TRBV10-1 and J is TRBJ2-5; 10 bases align to TRBD1. The end of the DNA is better explained by TRBJ2-7, so the J call may be wrong. Germline values: CDR1 WNHNN, CDR2 SYGVQD (reference sequence). This CDR3 has 18 residues. CDR3 region: CASREKIWSGTGAYEQYF. CDR3 DNA: TGCGCCAGCAGGGAGAAGATTTGGTCGGGGACAGGGGCCTACGAGCAGTACTTC.

The V gene is TRBV14, the J gene TRBJ2-5, with 7 bases identical to TRBD1. Germline V gives CDR1 SGHDN, CDR2 FVKESK. The CDR3 has 15 amino acids. The ends lost 0 bases at V and 5 bases at J; junction bases unmatched: 6. The CDR3 coding sequence is TGTGCCAGCAGCCAAGACGGACAGGCAGGGGAGACCCAGTACTTC. Residues: CASSQDGQAGETQYF.

This chain connects TRBV19 to TRBJ2-5, with D tentatively TRBD2 (5 bases). Trimming removed 4 bases at V and 4 bases at J, with 7 bases between. The CDR3 loop spans 12 amino acids. Germline V gene sequence: CDR1 LNHDA, CDR2 SQIVND (reference sequence). Here the CDR3 reads CASSRGLETQYF. The CDR3 bases are TGTGCCAGTAGTAGAGGGTTAGAGACCCAGTACTTC.

The J gene is TRBJ2-2, the V gene TRBV29-1, with 13 positions matching TRBD2. This CDR3 spans 16 amino acids. The junction had 6 bases not matched to a gene; V was cut back by 6 bases and J by 2 bases. Per the germline V gene, CDR1 is SQVTM and CDR2 is ANQGSEA. The CDR3 DNA sequence: TGCAGCGTCTACGGGACTAGCGGGATTAACACCGGGGAGCTGTTTTTT. As protein: CSVYGTSGINTGELFF.

This rearrangement joins TRBV7-9 to TRBJ2-1; 7 bases are shared with TRBD1. Germline values: CDR1 SEHNR, CDR2 FQNEAQ (reference sequence). V lost 2 bases and J lost 2; bases outside the gene matches: 6. This CDR3 comprises 16 residues. For the CDR3, the DNA is TGTGCCAGCAGCTTAACACAGGGGCACACCTACAATGAGCAGTTCTTC. Amino acids: CASSLTQGHTYNEQFF. Variable domain in full (rest from reference TRBV7-9 and TRBJ2-1): DTGVSQNPRHKITKRGQNVTFRCDPISEHNRLYWYRQTLGQGPEFLTYFQNEAQLEKSRLLSDRFSAERPKGSFSTLEIQRTEQGDSAMYLCASSLTQGHTYNEQFFGPGTRLTVL.

The chain recombines TRBV5-1 with TRBJ2-5; tentative D call: TRBD2 (6 bases). The CDR3 runs 15 residues. Germline-derived CDR1 and CDR2 are SGHRS and YFSETQ. Trimming took 4 bases from V and 2 from J, leaving 15 bases between them. The CDR3, as DNA: TGCGCCAGCAGCCCCGGGGTAGCGGCGCAAGAGACCCAGTACTTC. Its protein is CASSPGVAAQETQYF.

This clone was seen more than once but under ten times. The chain joins TRBV11-2 to TRBJ2-1; a weak D match, TRBD1 (6 bases). CDR3 length: 15 residues. V was pared by 0 bases and J by 3 bases, with 9 bases between. Germline V gene lookup returns CDR1 SGHAT and CDR2 FQNNGV. CDR3 bases: TGTGCCAGCAGCTTAGATGGGGGCTACTACAATGAGCAGTTCTTC. Translation gives CASSLDGGYYNEQFF. Combining the CDR3 with reference TRBV11-2 and TRBJ2-1 gives the whole variable domain EAGVAQSPRYKIIEKRQSVAFWCNPISGHATLYWYQQILGQGPKLLIQFQNNGVVDDSQLPKDRFSAERLKGVDSTLKIQPAKLEDSAVYLCASSLDGGYYNEQFFGPGTRLTVL.

About this clone itself: The same CDR3 arises from other DNA sequences in this sample as well. V and J are TRBV7-8 and TRBJ1-1; perhaps TRBD1 as D (5 bases). V lost 7 bases, J lost 0 bases, and 9 bases lay in between. There are 13 residues in the CDR3. Per the germline V gene, CDR1 is SGHVS and CDR2 is FQNEAQ. CDR3 sequence: CASTRQMNTEAFF. The CDR3, as DNA: TGTGCCAGCACCCGACAGATGAACACTGAAGCTTTCTTT.

This chain links TRBV18 with TRBJ1-2; D is possibly TRBD1 (5 bases). The CDR3 covers 16 residues. V lost 2 bases and J lost 5, with 18 bases in between. The germline V gene has CDR1 KGHSH and CDR2 LQKENI. In nucleotides, the CDR3 is TGTGCCAGCTCACCAAAGAGCCAGGGTCTTGGGTATGGCTACACCTTC. Encoded protein: CASSPKSQGLGYGYTF.

The gene calls are TRBV4-2 and TRBJ1-5, with 9 bases fitting TRBD1. The CDR3 extends over 16 amino acids. Germline CDR1 and CDR2: LGHNA and YNFKEQ. V was pared by 5 bases and J by 2 bases, with 7 bases of the junction left unmatched. The CDR3 region is CASSTGQGMGNQPQHF. CDR3 DNA: TGTGCCAGCAGCACGGGACAGGGTATGGGCAATCAGCCCCAGCATTTT.

The rearrangement uses TRBV6-5 and TRBJ1-6; tentative D call: TRBD1 (6 bases). V shed 5 bases and J shed 8 bases, with 10 bases lying between them. Germline lookup yields CDR1 MNHEY and CDR2 SVGAGI. The CDR3 extends over 13 amino acids. CDR3 residues: CASSPGTHSPLHF. CDR3 in DNA: TGTGCCAGCAGTCCCGGGACACATTCACCCCTCCACTTT.

This clone was recorded once. The chain has TRBV29-1 and TRBJ2-1; TRBD2 might be the D (6 bases). This CDR3 spans 13 amino acids. CDR1 SQVTM and CDR2 ANQGSEA come from the germline V gene. Trimming took 2 bases from V and 6 from J, leaving 11 bases between them. The CDR3 is CSVESTSRNEQFF. The CDR3, as DNA: TGCAGCGTTGAATCTACTAGCCGCAATGAGCAGTTCTTC.

The chain recombines TRBV30 with TRBJ2-7; D unresolved. CDR3 size: 12 residues. V gave up 5 bases and J gave up 0 bases, with 8 bases separating them. Per the germline V gene, CDR1 is GTSNPN and CDR2 is SVGIG (reference sequence). The CDR3 coding sequence is TGTGCCTGGCGCAGAACCTCCTACGAGCAGTACTTC. This codes for CAWRRTSYEQYF.

The V and J genes are TRBV6-1 and TRBJ2-7, with D hard to call. Germline CDR1 is MNHNS and CDR2 is SASEGT. The CDR3 is made up of 14 amino acids. V was trimmed by 6 bases and J by 0 bases, leaving 12 bases between them. CDR3 DNA: TGTGCCAGCAGGGTCCGGCGGAGCTCCTACGAGCAGTACTTC. It specifies CASRVRRSSYEQYF.

This clone was counted between two and nine times. The rearrangement links TRBV5-6 to TRBJ2-2, with TRBD1 matching 8 bases. Trimming cost V 1 base and J 1 base; bases outside gene matches: 6. This CDR3 region has 17 residues. Germline lookup yields CDR1 SGHDT and CDR2 YYEEEE. CDR3 in amino acids: CASSLKEGQGNTGELFF. The CDR3 DNA is TGTGCCAGCAGCTTGAAAGAAGGACAGGGGAACACCGGGGAGCTGTTTTTT.

V is TRBV6-5 and J is TRBJ2-5; 9 bases map to TRBD1. The ends lost 6 bases at V and 6 bases at J; junction bases unmatched: 8. This CDR3 contains 14 residues. Germline CDR1 reads MNHEY; CDR2 reads SVGAGI. As DNA, the CDR3 is TGTGCCAGCAGGCGGGACAGGGATGCGAAGACCCAGTACTTC. As protein: CASRRDRDAKTQYF.

The chain has TRBV2 and TRBJ2-1, with D possibly being TRBD2 (5 bases). Germline assignment: CDR1 SNHLY and CDR2 FYNNEI. The germline V and J ends were trimmed by 6 bases and 0 bases, with 18 bases remaining between them. This CDR3 spans 17 amino acids. The CDR3 DNA sequence: TGTGCCAGCAGAGCGGCTGGTGCCGTGAGCTCCTACAATGAGCAGTTCTTC. The encoded protein is CASRAAGAVSSYNEQFF.

The chain carries TRBV10-3 and TRBJ2-7; 9 bases fit TRBD1. This CDR3 contains 15 residues. Per germline, CDR1 ENHRY and CDR2 SYGVKD. With V trimmed by 3 bases and J by 4 bases, 7 bases remained unmatched. This CDR3 reads CAISEPGQGRYEQYF. DNA of the CDR3: TGTGCCATCAGTGAACCGGGACAGGGACGGTACGAGCAGTACTTC.

J is TRBJ1-1 and V is TRBV6-5; TRBD1 might be the D (5 bases). The CDR3 has 14 amino acids. Trimming shortened V by 6 bases and J by 4 bases, and 15 bases separated the two germline ends. The germline gives CDR1 MNHEY, CDR2 SVGAGI. The CDR3 nucleotides read TGTGCCAGCAGCCTCCAGAGCCAGGGCACTGAAGCTTTCTTT. Protein product: CASSLQSQGTEAFF.

The chain has TRBV6-5 and TRBJ1-5, with D possibly matching TRBD1 (5 bases). The CDR3 contains 15 residues. Germline CDR1 reads MNHEY; CDR2 reads SVGAGI. V was clipped by 6 bases and J by 4 bases, with 16 bases between them. The CDR3: CASRQGLLTNQPQHF. In DNA, the CDR3 is TGTGCCAGCAGGCAGGGTCTCCTGACTAATCAGCCCCAGCATTTT.

This clone was counted once. In the same sample, other DNA sequences code for this CDR3. The gene calls are TRBV27 and TRBJ2-2, with D possibly being TRBD1 (7 bases). The V and J ends lost 8 bases and 5 bases respectively, with 15 bases between them. The CDR3 totals 14 residues. Germline V gene sequence: CDR1 MNHEY, CDR2 SMNVEV (reference sequence). The CDR3 nucleotides read TGTGCCAGCTCATGGGCAGGGGGGACCGGGGAGCTGTTTTTT. It translates to CASSWAGGTGELFF.

A remark on this clone: The sample holds other DNA sequences that translate to the same CDR3. The genes are TRBV18 and TRBJ2-6, with 9 positions matching TRBD1. J gave up 1 base and V 2 bases, and 6 bases lay outside the gene matches. In germline, CDR1 is KGHSH, CDR2 LQKENI. The CDR3 is 18 amino acids. The CDR3 loop reads CASSPRTGALSGANVLTF. DNA of the CDR3: TGTGCCAGCTCACCAAGGACAGGGGCCCTTTCTGGGGCCAACGTCCTGACTTTC.

In its sample, this clone was seen a few times. The chain combines TRBV6-1 with TRBJ2-7; the D gene is possibly TRBD1 (7 bases). This CDR3 comprises 13 residues. Trimming cost V 7 bases and J 4 bases, with 14 bases left between them. Germline lookup yields CDR1 MNHNS and CDR2 SASEGT. CDR3: CASMRDRLYEQYF. As DNA, the CDR3 is TGTGCCAGCATGCGGGACAGACTTTACGAGCAGTACTTC.

The chain has TRBV11-3 and TRBJ1-1; no reliable D call. The CDR3 has 13 amino acids. Germline V gene lookup returns CDR1 SGHNT and CDR2 YENEEA. The V gene lost 5 bases and the J gene lost 0 bases, with 7 bases spanning the gap. CDR3 bases: TGTGCCAGCAGCCGGAGCCTGAACACTGAAGCTTTCTTT. It encodes CASSRSLNTEAFF. Based on the CDR3 plus reference TRBV11-3 and TRBJ1-1, the full variable domain is EAGVVQSPRYKIIEKKQPVAFWCNPISGHNTLYWYLQNLGQGPELLIRYENEEAVDDSQLPKDRFSAERLKGVDSTLKIQPAELGDSAVYLCASSRSLNTEAFFGQGTRLTVV.

This clone came up a few times. This chain uses TRBV2 with TRBJ1-3, with a tentative D call TRBD1 (5 bases). V was clipped by 5 bases and J by 0 bases, with 8 bases between them. Germline V gene data show CDR1 as SNHLY and CDR2 as FYNNEI. The CDR3 is 14 residues long. DNA of the CDR3: TGTGCCAGCAGTCGACAGATCTCTGGAAACACCATATATTTT. It yields the protein CASSRQISGNTIYF.